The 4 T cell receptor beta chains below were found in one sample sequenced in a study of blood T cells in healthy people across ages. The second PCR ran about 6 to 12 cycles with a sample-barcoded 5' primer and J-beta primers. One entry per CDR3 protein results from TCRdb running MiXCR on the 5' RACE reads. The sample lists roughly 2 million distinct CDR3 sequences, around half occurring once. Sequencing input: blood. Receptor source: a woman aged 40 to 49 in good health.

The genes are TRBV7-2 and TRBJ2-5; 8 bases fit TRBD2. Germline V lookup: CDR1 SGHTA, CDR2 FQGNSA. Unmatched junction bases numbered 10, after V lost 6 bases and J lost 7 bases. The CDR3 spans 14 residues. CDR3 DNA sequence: TGTGCCAGCAGATCCACTAGCGGCCCGGGGACCCAGTACTTC. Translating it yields CASRSTSGPGTQYF.

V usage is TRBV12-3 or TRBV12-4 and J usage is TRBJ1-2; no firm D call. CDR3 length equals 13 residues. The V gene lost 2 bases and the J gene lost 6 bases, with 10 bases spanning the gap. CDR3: CASSLRGYDGYTF. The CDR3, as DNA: TGTGCCAGCAGTTTAAGAGGGTACGATGGCTACACCTTC.

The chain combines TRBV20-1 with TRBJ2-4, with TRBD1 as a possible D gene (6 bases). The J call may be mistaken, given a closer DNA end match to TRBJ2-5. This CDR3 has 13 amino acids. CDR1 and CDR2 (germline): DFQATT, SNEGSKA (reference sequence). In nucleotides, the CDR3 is TGCAGTGCTAGAGCCCCAGGGGAAGTGACCCAGTACTTC. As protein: CSARAPGEVTQYF.

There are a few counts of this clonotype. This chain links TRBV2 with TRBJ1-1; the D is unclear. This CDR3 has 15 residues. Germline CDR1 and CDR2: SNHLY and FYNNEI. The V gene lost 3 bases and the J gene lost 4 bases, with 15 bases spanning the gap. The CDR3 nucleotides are TGTGCCAGCAGTGATGAGTTGAGTAGACGCACTGAAGCTTTCTTT. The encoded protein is CASSDELSRRTEAFF.